The clone carrying this TCR beta chain is a singleton in its sample. The sample is drawn from a study of T cell responses to AZD1222 COVID-19 vaccine. The protocol was immunoSEQ multiplex PCR, while the TCRdb copy is restricted to in-frame clones and leaves out a portion. This sample has about 100,000 clones; approximately 89% occur once, and the top ten carry roughly 4.2%. V was cut by 7 bases and J by 6 bases, with 15 bases left in between. There are 13 residues in the CDR3. CDR1 LGHDT and CDR2 YNNKEL come from the germline V gene (reference sequence). This sample comprised peripheral blood, obtained on day 0 of MenACWY control vaccination. The TCR sequence derives from an adult in good health. The chain has TRBV3-1 (or the pseudogene TRBV3-2) and TRBJ1-2; tentative D call: TRBD1 (6 bases). CDR3 DNA: TGTGCCAGCACCCCCCGGGAGGGGGATGGCTACACCTTC. Its translation: CASTPREGDGYTF.